This TCR beta chain was profiled in a study of blood T cell repertoires in COVID-19. Study context: Samples came from the United States, Italy and Spain, spanning acute and convalescent COVID-19.

V lost 2 bases and J 2 bases, leaving 14 bases between the germline ends. The CDR3 is made up of 15 amino acids. Germline CDR1 is SGHNT and CDR2 is YYREEE (reference sequence). TCRdb keeps only in-frame clones here, not all; method: immunoSEQ multiplex PCR. The sample has tens of thousands of clones, roughly 86% seen once. Sequenced input: peripheral blood. The clonotype was recovered from a human donor in a cohort sampled during active COVID-19. The J gene is TRBJ2-7, the V gene TRBV5-4, with TRBD1 as a possible D gene (6 bases). CDR3 coding DNA: TGTGCCAGCAGCTTAAGGGGGAACCCTCCCTACGAGCAGTACTTC. Translation gives CASSLRGNPPYEQYF.